The clone carrying this T cell receptor beta chain came up once. No antigen is known for it. This sample is part of a study of regulatory T cells in long-lasting Graves disease. Study observations and caveats: The sample size was small, and this may have reduced accuracy.

Researchers made TCR beta libraries by using iRepertoire HTBI primers and running Arm-PCR on CDR3 regions. In the authors' methods: From all samples, identification returned 13 to 15 TRBJ and approximately 61 TRBV segments. TCRdb recomputed calls from the multiplex PCR reads with MiXCR, one row per CDR3 protein. The authors' filters were not applied to this entry. Here the sample spans 350,000 to 450,000 distinct CDR3 sequences, more than 20% being singletons. Time point defined: persistent/refractory GD, antithyroid drugs over 5 years with positive TRAb. PBMCs were the source of the RNA used for TCR sequencing. Sequenced material: peripheral blood mononuclear cells (PBMCs), taken when the disease was refractory, from a patient treated with antithyroid drugs. This TCR was recovered from a woman in her thirties or forties with Graves disease.

CDR3 nucleotides: TGTGCCAGCCCCCCAGGAGGTTTTCCTGGCTACACCTTC. As protein: CASPPGGFPGYTF. The chain is built from TRBV28 and TRBJ1-2; D call uncertain. Per the germline V gene, CDR1 is MDHEN and CDR2 is SYDVKM. Trimming shortened V by 8 bases and J by 7 bases, and 17 bases separated the two germline ends. The CDR3 has 13 residues.